This T cell receptor (beta chain) derives from a study of blood T cell repertoires in COVID-19. Looking at the study overall: COVID-19 samples from acute and convalescent phases originated in the United States, Italy and Spain. Sources were T cells, B-cell-depleted T cells, or PBMCs; the material itself was cDNA or gDNA.

From germline, CDR1 is KGHDR and CDR2 SFDVKD. The CDR3 consists of 11 residues. V was pared by 10 bases and J by 7 bases, with 5 bases of the junction left unmatched. Per the authors' pipeline: Amplification of reference gene primers was used by the study to estimate nucleated cell counts. Assay used: immunoSEQ multiplex PCR; TCRdb lists only in-frame clones, some missing. The V and J calls and the clone size are those of that table, but D and trimming were determined from the DNA. The table shows about 300,000 clones, with 86% occurring only once. This TCR was recovered from a woman between 45 and 65 years old with acute or convalescent COVID-19. V usage is TRBV24-1 and J usage is TRBJ1-2, with 7 nucleotides matching TRBD1. Sequenced material: peripheral blood. For the CDR3, the DNA is TGTGCCACTGGGACAGAAGGTGGCTACACCTTC. Translation gives CATGTEGGYTF.